These T cell receptor beta chains were read from a single sample in a study of T cell repertoires in cytomegalovirus infection. One entry per CDR3 protein, called by TCRdb with MiXCR from the reads. The sample lists approximately 750,000 distinct CDR3 sequences; roughly 36% were seen once. Sequencing was done on a sample of PBMCs. Source of these receptors: a human donor in good health (CMV status not recorded). Some clones in this sample may be carry-over from other donors' samples. CDR3s include the opening cysteine and the closing phenylalanine or tryptophan. A D gene is named only where the DNA matches it firmly. The size entry is marked missing in some rows and otherwise reads once, few, many or a size class.

J gene,V gene,CDR3 length,clone size,D gene,CDR3 protein,CDR3 DNA
TRBJ1-5,TRBV7-4,13,NA,NA,CASSPKGQSAQHF,TGTGCCAGCAGCCCCAAAGGGCAATCAGCCCAGCATTTT
TRBJ1-1,TRBV12-3/TRBV12-4,17,NA,TRBD1,CASRPPNSQGTGTEAFF,TGTGCCAGCAGACCCCCAAACTCACAGGGGACGGGCACTGAAGCTTTCTTT
TRBJ1-2,TRBV5-6,14,NA,TRBD1,CASSSGQGVYGYTF,TGTGCCAGCAGCTCGGGACAGGGCGTCTATGGCTACACCTTC
TRBJ2-7,TRBV12-3/TRBV12-4,15,few,TRBD2,CASSFELAGRGEQYF,TGTGCCAGCAGTTTTGAACTAGCGGGACGGGGGGAGCAGTACTTC
TRBJ2-2,TRBV12-5,21,few,TRBD2,CASAGGGWGLAGDPNTGELFF,TGTGCTAGTGCCGGAGGAGGATGGGGGCTAGCGGGGGACCCGAACACCGGGGAGCTGTTTTTT
TRBJ1-1,TRBV4-1,13,few,NA,CASSQDGVFEAFF,TGCGCCAGCAGCCAAGACGGGGTGTTTGAAGCTTTCTTT
TRBJ2-7,TRBV7-2,14,few,NA,CASSSGPLTYEQYF,TGTGCCAGCAGCTCCGGGCCGCTGACCTACGAGCAGTACTTC
TRBJ2-1,TRBV7-9,17,few,NA,CASRPFPGRPSASEQFF,TGTGCCAGCAGACCATTCCCGGGACGGCCGTCCGCTAGTGAGCAGTTCTTC
TRBJ2-7,TRBV7-2,16,NA,TRBD2,CASSPRLAGGVGEQYF,TGTGCCAGCAGCCCCCGACTAGCGGGAGGGGTGGGGGAGCAGTACTTC
TRBJ1-2,TRBV20-1,14,NA,TRBD1,CSASARGRVYGYTF,TGCAGTGCATCGGCCAGGGGGCGCGTCTATGGCTACACCTTC
TRBJ1-1,TRBV28,12,NA,NA,CASSIRQELVFF,TGTGCCAGCAGTATCAGACAGGAGCTTGTCTTCTTT
TRBJ1-1,TRBV27,14,NA,NA,CASSALGRVTEAFF,TGTGCCAGCAGTGCCCTTGGCAGGGTCACTGAAGCTTTCTTT
TRBJ1-2,TRBV27,16,few,NA,CASSYLLDKINYGYTF,TGTGCCAGCAGCTACCTTCTGGACAAGATCAACTATGGCTACACCTTC
TRBJ2-6,TRBV6-1,16,NA,NA,CASSETTGSGANVLTF,TGTGCCAGCAGTGAAACAACAGGGAGTGGGGCCAACGTCCTGACTTTC
TRBJ1-5,TRBV19,15,NA,TRBD1,CASSYRGKSNQPQHF,TGTGCCAGTAGTTACAGGGGAAAAAGCAATCAGCCCCAGCATTTT
TRBJ1-4,TRBV6-1,15,few,NA,CASSEEVEAWEKLFF,TGTGCCAGCAGTGAAGAAGTGGAGGCTTGGGAAAAACTGTTTTTT
TRBJ1-2,TRBV2,15,NA,TRBD1,CASSFDRGRGYGYTF,TGTGCCAGCAGTTTTGACAGGGGGCGAGGCTATGGCTACACCTTC
TRBJ1-2,TRBV4-1,11,few,NA,CASSGWYGYTF,TGCGCCAGCAGCGGTTGGTATGGCTACACCTTC
TRBJ2-1,TRBV25-1,13,few,TRBD2,CASSEFRSGSIIF,TGTGCCAGCAGTGAATTCCGCAGCGGGAGTATTATCTTC
TRBJ2-2,TRBV5-1,15,NA,TRBD1,CASSLIQGATGELFF,TGCGCCAGCAGCTTGATTCAGGGGGCCACCGGGGAGCTGTTTTTT
TRBJ1-2,TRBV12-3/TRBV12-4,16,NA,TRBD1,CASSIRRDRVAYGYTF,TGTGCCAGCAGCATCCGGCGGGACAGGGTTGCCTATGGCTACACCTTC
TRBJ2-3,TRBV24-1,13,NA,NA,CATSGRTADTQYF,TGTGCCACCAGTGGGAGAACGGCAGATACGCAGTATTTT
TRBJ2-2,TRBV5-5,16,few,TRBD2,CASSLSGTSATGELFF,TGTGCCAGCAGCTTGTCCGGGACTAGCGCCACCGGGGAGCTGTTTTTT
TRBJ2-3,TRBV2,15,NA,TRBD1,CASRADRGFSDTQYF,TGTGCCAGCAGGGCAGACAGGGGCTTCTCAGATACGCAGTATTTT
TRBJ1-1,TRBV28,15,NA,NA,CASRKRTMRNTEAFF,TGTGCCAGCAGAAAAAGGACGATGAGGAACACTGAAGCTTTCTTT
TRBJ2-2,TRBV11-3,17,NA,TRBD1,CASSTPGTGIYTGELFF,TGTGCCAGCTCTACCCCCGGGACAGGGATATACACCGGGGAGCTGTTTTTT
TRBJ2-7,TRBV28,14,NA,TRBD1,CASSTAGTAHEQYF,TGTGCCAGCAGTACCGCCGGGACAGCGCACGAGCAGTACTTC
TRBJ1-5,TRBV15,15,NA,NA,CATSRDLQGYQPQHF,TGTGCCACCAGCAGAGATCTCCAGGGGTATCAGCCCCAGCATTTT
TRBJ2-1,TRBV24-1,13,few,NA,CATSVGGHNEQFF,TGTGCCACCAGTGTAGGAGGCCACAATGAGCAGTTCTTC
TRBJ2-3,TRBV27,18,NA,NA,CASSFGQGGGGARDTQYF,TGTGCCAGCAGTTTCGGACAGGGGGGCGGGGGGGCCAGGGATACGCAGTATTTT
TRBJ2-5,TRBV28,18,NA,NA,CASSLRLAVNTPEETQYF,TGTGCCAGCAGTTTGCGGCTTGCCGTTAACACGCCGGAAGAGACCCAGTACTTC
TRBJ2-2,TRBV28,17,NA,TRBD2,CASSPAPRAGGTGELFF,TGTGCCAGCAGCCCAGCCCCGAGGGCGGGGGGCACCGGGGAGCTGTTTTTT
TRBJ2-5,TRBV7-6,20,NA,TRBD2,CASSPRTSGRARDLGETQYF,TGTGCCAGCAGCCCCCGGACTAGCGGGAGGGCCCGCGATTTGGGGGAGACCCAGTACTTC
TRBJ2-5,TRBV20-1,17,NA,TRBD2,CSARDLGLAGGRETQYF,TGCAGTGCTAGAGACCTTGGACTAGCGGGAGGGCGGGAGACCCAGTACTTC
TRBJ2-7,TRBV28,16,few,NA,CASSLVGVGTGYEQYF,TGTGCCAGCAGTTTAGTGGGCGTAGGAACGGGCTACGAGCAGTACTTC
TRBJ2-1,TRBV11-2,15,NA,NA,CASSLGPGRYNEQFF,TGTGCCAGCAGCTTAGGGCCAGGACGGTACAATGAGCAGTTCTTC
TRBJ1-1,TRBV12-5,12,few,NA,CASGRPGGEAFF,TGTGCTAGTGGCCGACCCGGTGGGGAAGCTTTCTTT
TRBJ2-7,TRBV14,15,many,TRBD2,CASSQRAGGNNEQYF,TGTGCCAGCAGCCAAAGAGCGGGAGGGAATAACGAGCAGTACTTC
TRBJ2-6,TRBV4-1,18,NA,NA,CASSQWSDMRAGANVLTF,TGCGCCAGCAGCCAATGGTCGGATATGAGGGCTGGGGCCAACGTCCTGACTTTC
TRBJ2-3,TRBV7-8,14,few,NA,CASSALGMVDTQYF,TGTGCCAGCAGCGCGCTGGGGATGGTGGATACGCAGTATTTT
TRBJ1-1,TRBV6-6,18,NA,TRBD1,CASSYHRGDPQRNTEAFF,TGTGCCAGCAGTTATCACAGGGGAGACCCTCAGCGAAACACTGAAGCTTTCTTT
TRBJ2-1,TRBV6-4,14,once,NA,CARSPVGVNNEQFF,TGTGCCCGCAGCCCAGTCGGGGTAAACAATGAGCAGTTCTTC
TRBJ2-5,TRBV27,14,NA,NA,CASRGGSATETQYF,TGTGCCAGCAGGGGTGGGAGTGCGACAGAGACCCAGTACTTC
TRBJ2-7,TRBV20-1,15,NA,TRBD1,CSARGMGTGGYEQYF,TGCAGTGCTAGAGGGATGGGGACAGGGGGGTACGAGCAGTACTTC
TRBJ2-7,TRBV6-2/TRBV6-3,12,NA,NA,CASSYPTREQYF,TGTGCCAGCAGTTACCCGACTCGCGAGCAGTACTTC
TRBJ2-3,TRBV9,14,NA,NA,CASSAFGGADTQYF,TGTGCCAGCAGCGCTTTTGGAGGCGCAGATACGCAGTATTTT
TRBJ2-5,TRBV4-1,17,NA,TRBD2,CASSQDGSGGAWETQYF,TGCGCCAGCAGCCAAGATGGGAGCGGGGGGGCCTGGGAGACCCAGTACTTC
TRBJ2-1,TRBV7-8,14,many,NA,CASSFRQSWDEQFF,TGTGCCAGCAGCTTCAGACAGAGTTGGGATGAGCAGTTCTTC
TRBJ1-1,TRBV19,14,NA,NA,CASRLAGGATEAFF,TGTGCCAGTAGGCTGGCAGGTGGTGCCACTGAAGCTTTCTTT
TRBJ1-2,TRBV12-3/TRBV12-4,14,NA,NA,CASSTNPGLYGYTF,TGTGCCAGCAGTACGAACCCGGGACTCTATGGCTACACCTTC
TRBJ2-3,TRBV7-2,15,many,NA,CASSLSRGGTDTQYF,TGTGCCAGCAGCTTAAGCCGTGGGGGGACAGATACGCAGTATTTT
TRBJ1-1,TRBV19,14,NA,NA,CASSTINRPEGAFF,TGTGCCAGTAGTACGATAAATCGCCCAGAGGGAGCTTTCTTT
TRBJ2-1,TRBV15,16,NA,TRBD2,CATSSKIAGVGNEQFF,TGTGCCACCAGCAGCAAGATAGCGGGAGTCGGTAATGAGCAGTTCTTC
TRBJ2-7,TRBV28,15,few,TRBD1,CASSPRRDRGYEQYF,TGTGCCAGCAGTCCACGCCGGGACAGGGGGTACGAGCAGTACTTC
TRBJ2-1,TRBV12-3/TRBV12-4,13,NA,NA,CASSSPVDYEQFF,TGTGCCAGCAGCTCCCCCGTGGACTATGAGCAGTTCTTC
TRBJ1-3,TRBV7-2,15,NA,NA,CARSLFPGAGNTIYF,TGTGCCAGAAGCTTATTCCCGGGGGCTGGAAACACCATATATTTT
TRBJ1-6,TRBV6-5,18,NA,TRBD1,CASSYSNTGQDAGTPLHF,TGTGCCAGCAGTTACTCGAACACCGGACAGGACGCGGGAACACCCCTCCACTTT
TRBJ1-4,TRBV18,13,NA,TRBD1,CASSPTGNEKRFF,TGTGCCAGTTCTCCGACAGGGAATGAAAAACGGTTTTTT
TRBJ1-2,TRBV4-2,13,NA,NA,CASSQEQPYGYTF,TGTGCCAGCAGCCAAGAGCAACCCTATGGCTACACCTTC